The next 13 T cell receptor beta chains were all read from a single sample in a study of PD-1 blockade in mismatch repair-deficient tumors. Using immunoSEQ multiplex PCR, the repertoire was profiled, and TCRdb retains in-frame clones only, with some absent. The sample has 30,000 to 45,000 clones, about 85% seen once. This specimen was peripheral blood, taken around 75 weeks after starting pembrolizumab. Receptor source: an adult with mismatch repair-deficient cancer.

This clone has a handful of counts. The chain's CDR3 is CASSYGGAGGGYTF. The CDR3 nucleotides read TGTGCCAGCAGCTATGGCGGGGCAGGGGGCGGCTACACCTTC. The V and J genes are TRBV11-3 and TRBJ1-2; 8 bases match TRBD1. J lost 8 bases, V lost 4 bases, and 9 bases had no gene match. Germline values: CDR1 SGHNT, CDR2 YENEEA. The CDR3 has 14 amino acids.

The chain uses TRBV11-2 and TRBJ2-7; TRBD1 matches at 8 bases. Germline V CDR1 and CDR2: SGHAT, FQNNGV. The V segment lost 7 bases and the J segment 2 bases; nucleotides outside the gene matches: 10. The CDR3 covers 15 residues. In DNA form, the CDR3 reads TGTGCCAGCAACAAAGGACAGGGTCTCCCCTACGAGCAGTACTTC. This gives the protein CASNKGQGLPYEQYF.

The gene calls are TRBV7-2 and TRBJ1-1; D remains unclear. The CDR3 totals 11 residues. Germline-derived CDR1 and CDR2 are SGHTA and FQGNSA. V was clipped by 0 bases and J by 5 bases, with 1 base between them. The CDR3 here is CASSLATEAFF. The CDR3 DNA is TGTGCCAGCAGCTTAGCAACTGAAGCTTTCTTT.

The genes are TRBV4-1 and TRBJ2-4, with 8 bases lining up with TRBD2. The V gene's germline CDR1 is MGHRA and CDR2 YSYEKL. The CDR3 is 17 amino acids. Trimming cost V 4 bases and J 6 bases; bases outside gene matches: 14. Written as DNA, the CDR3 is TGCGCCAGCAGCCCCAACACCTCGGGAGGGCCCGGAAACATTCAGTACTTC. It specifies CASSPNTSGGPGNIQYF.

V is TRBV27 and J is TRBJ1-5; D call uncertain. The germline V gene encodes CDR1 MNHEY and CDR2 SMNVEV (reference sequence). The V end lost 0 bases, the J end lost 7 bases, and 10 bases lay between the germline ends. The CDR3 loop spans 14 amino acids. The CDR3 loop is CASSLSGPWQPQHF. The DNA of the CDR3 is TGTGCCAGCAGTTTATCAGGGCCTTGGCAGCCCCAGCATTTT.

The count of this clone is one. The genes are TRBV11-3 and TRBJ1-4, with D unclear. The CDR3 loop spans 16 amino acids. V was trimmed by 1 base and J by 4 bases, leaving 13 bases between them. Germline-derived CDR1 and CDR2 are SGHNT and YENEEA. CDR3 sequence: CASSLGPTPGNEKLFF. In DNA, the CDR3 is TGTGCCAGCAGCTTAGGACCGACCCCGGGTAATGAAAAACTGTTTTTT.

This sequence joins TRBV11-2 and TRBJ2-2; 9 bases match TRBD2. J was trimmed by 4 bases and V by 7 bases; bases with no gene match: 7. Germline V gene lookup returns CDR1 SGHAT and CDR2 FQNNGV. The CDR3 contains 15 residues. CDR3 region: CASTPLAGFTGELFF. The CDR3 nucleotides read TGTGCCAGCACCCCGCTAGCGGGATTCACCGGGGAGCTGTTTTTT.

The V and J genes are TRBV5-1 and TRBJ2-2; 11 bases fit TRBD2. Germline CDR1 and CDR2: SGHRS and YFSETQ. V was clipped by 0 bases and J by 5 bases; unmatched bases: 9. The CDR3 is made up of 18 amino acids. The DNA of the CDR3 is TGCGCCAGCAGCTTGGCCACGCTAGCGGGAGGTGGAACCGGGGAGCTGTTTTTT. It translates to CASSLATLAGGGTGELFF.

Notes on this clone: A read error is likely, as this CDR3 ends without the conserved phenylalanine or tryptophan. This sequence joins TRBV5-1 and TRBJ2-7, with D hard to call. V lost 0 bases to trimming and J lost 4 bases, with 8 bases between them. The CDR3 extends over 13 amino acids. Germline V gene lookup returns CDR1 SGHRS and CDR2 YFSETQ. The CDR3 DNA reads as TGCGCCAGCAGCTTGGGGCTAGGGTACGAGCAGTACCTC. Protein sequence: CASSLGLGYEQYL.

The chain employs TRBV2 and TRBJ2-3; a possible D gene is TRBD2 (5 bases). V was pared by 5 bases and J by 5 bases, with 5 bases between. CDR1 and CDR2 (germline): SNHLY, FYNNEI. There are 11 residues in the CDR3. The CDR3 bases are TGTGCCAGCAGTCGGGAAGATACGCAGTATTTT. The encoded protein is CASSREDTQYF.

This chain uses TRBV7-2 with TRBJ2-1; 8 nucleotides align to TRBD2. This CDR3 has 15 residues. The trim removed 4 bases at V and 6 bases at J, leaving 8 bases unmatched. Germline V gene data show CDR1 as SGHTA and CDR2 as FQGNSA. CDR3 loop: CASSYGLAGSNEQFF. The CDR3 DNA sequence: TGTGCCAGCAGCTACGGACTAGCCGGTAGCAATGAGCAGTTCTTC.

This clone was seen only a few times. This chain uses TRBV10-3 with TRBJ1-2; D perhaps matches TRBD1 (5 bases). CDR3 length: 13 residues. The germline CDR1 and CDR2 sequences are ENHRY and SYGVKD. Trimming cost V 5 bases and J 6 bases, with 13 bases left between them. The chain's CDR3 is CAISSAGMDGYTF. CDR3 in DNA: TGTGCCATCAGTTCCGCAGGGATGGATGGCTACACCTTC.

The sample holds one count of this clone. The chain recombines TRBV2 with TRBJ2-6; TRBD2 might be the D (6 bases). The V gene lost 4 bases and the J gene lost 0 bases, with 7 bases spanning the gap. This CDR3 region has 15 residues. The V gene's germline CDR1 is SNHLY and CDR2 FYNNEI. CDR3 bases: TGTGCCAGCAGTGGGGGGGACTCTGGGGCCAACGTCCTGACTTTC. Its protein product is CASSGGDSGANVLTF.